This T cell receptor beta chain appears in the sequencing data of a study of blood T cell repertoires in COVID-19. Sequencing used immunoSEQ multiplex PCR; TCRdb keeps in-frame clones, though not all of them. The sample comprises 73,000 or so clones, around four fifths of which are singletons, and over 4.5% rests with the top ten. The CDR3 is 17 amino acids. Germline V CDR1 and CDR2: LNHDA, SQIVND (reference sequence). J gave up 3 bases and V 3 bases, and 12 bases lay outside the gene matches. The chain couples TRBV19 to TRBJ1-2; TRBD1 matches at 8 bases. The sequenced sample consisted of peripheral blood. The source is a man aged 45 to 65 with active COVID-19. CDR3: CASSIPDRGSGDYGYTF. Written as DNA, the CDR3 is TGTGCCAGTAGTATTCCCGACAGGGGATCCGGGGACTATGGCTACACCTTC.